This TCR beta chain appears in the sequencing data of a study of blood T cell repertoires in COVID-19. Overall study: Sources were T cells, B-cell-depleted T cells, or PBMCs; the material itself was cDNA or gDNA.

The method was immunoSEQ multiplex PCR; TCRdb's version includes in-frame clones alone and lacks a portion of them. The sample shows approximately 19,000 clones, around 86% of them seen only once. Sequenced input: peripheral blood. The receptor's source is a human donor with active COVID-19. The donor label of this sample is uncertain.

CDR3 amino acids: CATGAGGGTDTQYF. The CDR3 coding sequence is TGTGCCACCGGCGCTGGGGGCGGGACAGATACGCAGTATTTT. The J gene is TRBJ2-3, the V gene TRBV5-5; TRBD1 is a possible D gene (6 bases). V lost 9 bases, J lost 3 bases, and 17 bases lay in between. The germline CDR1 and CDR2 sequences are SGHKS and YYEKEE (reference sequence). The CDR3 sequence is 14 residues long.